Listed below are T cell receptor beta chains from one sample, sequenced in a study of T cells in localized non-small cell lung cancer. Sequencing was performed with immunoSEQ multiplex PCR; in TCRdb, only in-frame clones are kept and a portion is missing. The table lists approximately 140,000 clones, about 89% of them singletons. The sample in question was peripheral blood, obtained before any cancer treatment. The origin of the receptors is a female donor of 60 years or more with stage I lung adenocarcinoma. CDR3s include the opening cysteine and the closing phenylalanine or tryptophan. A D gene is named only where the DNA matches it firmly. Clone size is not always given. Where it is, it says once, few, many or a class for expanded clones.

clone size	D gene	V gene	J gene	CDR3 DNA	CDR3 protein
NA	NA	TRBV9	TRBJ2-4	TGTGCCAGCAGCAGAGGAGGGAAGGACATTCAGTACTTC	CASSRGGKDIQYF
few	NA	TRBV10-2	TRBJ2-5	TGCGCCAGCAACCCAGGCGGGGAGACCCAGTACTTC	CASNPGGETQYF
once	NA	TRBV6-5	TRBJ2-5	TGTGCCAGCAGTTCCGAGCGGGACAGGCCCAATCAGACCCAGTACTTC	CASSSERDRPNQTQYF
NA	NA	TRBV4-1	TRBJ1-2	TGCGCCAGCAGCCCGAAGTTGGGGGGGGTCATCCCCTCATATGGCTACACCTTC	CASSPKLGGVIPSYGYTF
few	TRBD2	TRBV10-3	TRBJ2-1	TGTGCCATCAGTGCGATAGCGGGACACAATGAGCAGTTCTTC	CAISAIAGHNEQFF
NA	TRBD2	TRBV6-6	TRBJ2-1	TGTGCCAGCAACAGCGGGAGGGCCGGTTATGAGCAGTTCTTC	CASNSGRAGYEQFF
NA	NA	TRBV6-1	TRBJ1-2	TGTGCCAGCAGTGGGAGTTACTCTAACTATGGCTACACCTTC	CASSGSYSNYGYTF
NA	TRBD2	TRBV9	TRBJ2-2	TGTGCCAGCAGCGTGGGGACTAGCGGGAGCCGGGAGCTGTTTTTT	CASSVGTSGSRELFF
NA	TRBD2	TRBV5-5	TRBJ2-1	TGTGCCAGCAGCCTCGGACTAGCGGGAGTCGAAAATGAGCAGTTCTTC	CASSLGLAGVENEQFF
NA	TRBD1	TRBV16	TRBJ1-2	TGTGCCAGCAGCCAATGGTCAGGGGGCGCCCCCTATGGCTACACCTTC	CASSQWSGGAPYGYTF
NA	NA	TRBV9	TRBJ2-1	TGTGCCAGCAGCGTAGTAGGGGGAGGGTCGCGTGAGCAGTTCTTC	CASSVVGGGSREQFF
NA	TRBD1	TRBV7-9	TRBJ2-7	TGTGCCAGCAGCCCACATCCGGGACAGGGGGCTTTATACGAGCAGTACTTC	CASSPHPGQGALYEQYF
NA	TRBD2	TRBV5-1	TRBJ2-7	TGCGCCAGCAGCCAGGGACTAGCGGGAGCTAAGTACGAGCAGTACTTC	CASSQGLAGAKYEQYF
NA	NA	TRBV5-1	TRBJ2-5	TGCGCCAGCAGCCAACAGGGTTCGGAGACCCAGTACTTC	CASSQQGSETQYF
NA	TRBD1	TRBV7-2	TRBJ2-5	TGTGCCAGCAGCTTGCCGACAGGGCTGGAGACCCAGTACTTC	CASSLPTGLETQYF
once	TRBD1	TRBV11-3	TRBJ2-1	TGTGCCAGCAGCTTAAACAGGGGCCATGAGCAGTTCTTC	CASSLNRGHEQFF
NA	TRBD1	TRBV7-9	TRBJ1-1	TGTGCCAGCAGCTTAAGGACAGGGGGCATCACTGAAGCTTTCTTT	CASSLRTGGITEAFF
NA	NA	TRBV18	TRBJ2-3	TGTGCCAGCTCAAGCCTCACAGATACGCAGTATTTT	CASSSLTDTQYF
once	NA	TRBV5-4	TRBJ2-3	TGTGCCAGCACCCCAACTGGGAGGTCCCCAGATACGCAGTATTTT	CASTPTGRSPDTQYF
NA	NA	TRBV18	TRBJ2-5	TGTGCCAGCTCACGTAGCGGCGAAGAGACCCAGTACTTC	CASSRSGEETQYF
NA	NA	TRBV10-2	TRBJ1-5	TGCGCCAGCAGTTTGACAGGTGGGGGGTATAGCAATCAGCCCCAGCATTTT	CASSLTGGGYSNQPQHF
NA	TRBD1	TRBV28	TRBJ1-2	TGTGCCACCGGACAGGGTAATTATGGCTACACCTTC	CATGQGNYGYTF
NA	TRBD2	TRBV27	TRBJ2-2	TGTGCCAGCAGCCCGGGACTAGCGGTTTACACCGGGGAGCTGTTTTTT	CASSPGLAVYTGELFF
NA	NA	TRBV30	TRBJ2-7	TGTGCCTGGAGGCGTAAGGGCTTCTACGAGCAGTACTTC	CAWRRKGFYEQYF